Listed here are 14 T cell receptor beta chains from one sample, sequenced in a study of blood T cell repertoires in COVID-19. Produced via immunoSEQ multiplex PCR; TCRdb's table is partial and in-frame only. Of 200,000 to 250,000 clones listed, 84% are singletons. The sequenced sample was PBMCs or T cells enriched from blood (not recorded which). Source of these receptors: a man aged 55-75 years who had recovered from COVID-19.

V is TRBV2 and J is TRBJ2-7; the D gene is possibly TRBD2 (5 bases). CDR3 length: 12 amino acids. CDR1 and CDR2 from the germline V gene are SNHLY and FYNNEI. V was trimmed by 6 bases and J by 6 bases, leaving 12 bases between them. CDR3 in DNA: TGTGCCAGCAGGGACTCCCTGAGCGAGCAGTACTTC. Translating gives CASRDSLSEQYF.

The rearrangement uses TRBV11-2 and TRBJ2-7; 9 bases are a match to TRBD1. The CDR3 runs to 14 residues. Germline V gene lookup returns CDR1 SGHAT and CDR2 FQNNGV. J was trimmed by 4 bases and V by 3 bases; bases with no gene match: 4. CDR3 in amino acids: CASSLGQGIYEQYF. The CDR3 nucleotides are TGTGCCAGCAGCTTGGGACAGGGTATTTACGAGCAGTACTTC.

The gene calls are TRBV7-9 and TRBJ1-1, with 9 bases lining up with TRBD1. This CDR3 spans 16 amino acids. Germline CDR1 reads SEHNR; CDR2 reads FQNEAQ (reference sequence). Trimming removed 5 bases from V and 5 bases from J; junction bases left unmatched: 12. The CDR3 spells CASSQYGQGSRTEAFF. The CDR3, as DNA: TGTGCCAGCAGCCAGTACGGACAGGGGTCGCGGACTGAAGCTTTCTTT.

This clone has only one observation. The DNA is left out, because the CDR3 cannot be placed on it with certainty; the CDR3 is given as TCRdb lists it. CDR3 in amino acids: CASTDFGNEQFF. The rearrangement uses TRBV19 and TRBJ2-1; the table's D call TRBD2 went unverified against the DNA. CDR1 is LNHDA and CDR2 is SQIVND in the germline V gene (reference sequence). A total of 12 residues make up the CDR3, ends included.

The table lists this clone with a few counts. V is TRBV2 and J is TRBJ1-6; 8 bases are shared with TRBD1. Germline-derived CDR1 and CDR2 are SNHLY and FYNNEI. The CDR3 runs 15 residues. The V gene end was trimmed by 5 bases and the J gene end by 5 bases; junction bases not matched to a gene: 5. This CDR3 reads CASSRLTGDNSPLHF. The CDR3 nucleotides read TGTGCCAGCAGTCGTCTGACAGGGGATAATTCACCCCTCCACTTT.

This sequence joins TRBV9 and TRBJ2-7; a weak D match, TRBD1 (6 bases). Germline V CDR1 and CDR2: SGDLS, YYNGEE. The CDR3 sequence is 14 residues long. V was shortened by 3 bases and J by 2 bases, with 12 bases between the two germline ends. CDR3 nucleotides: TGTGCCAGCAGCGCCTCAGGGGCAGCCTACGAGCAGTACTTC. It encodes CASSASGAAYEQYF.

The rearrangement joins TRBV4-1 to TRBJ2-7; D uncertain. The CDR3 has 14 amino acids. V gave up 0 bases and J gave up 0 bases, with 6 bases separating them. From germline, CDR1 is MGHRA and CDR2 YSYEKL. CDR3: CASSQERSSYEQYF. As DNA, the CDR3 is TGCGCCAGCAGCCAAGAACGGAGCTCCTACGAGCAGTACTTC.

The CDR3 loop reads CASSKGWTGANEKLFF. The DNA for the CDR3 is TGTGCCAGCAGCAAAGGGTGGACAGGGGCTAATGAAAAACTGTTTTTT. This rearrangement joins TRBV21-1 to TRBJ1-4; the table's D call TRBD1 went unverified against the DNA. TRBV21-1 constitutes a pseudogene. The CDR3 contains 16 residues.

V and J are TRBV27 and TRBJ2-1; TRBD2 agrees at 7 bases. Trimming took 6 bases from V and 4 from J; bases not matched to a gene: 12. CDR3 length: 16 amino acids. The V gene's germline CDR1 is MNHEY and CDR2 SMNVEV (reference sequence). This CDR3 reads CASSSPPAGPYNEQFF. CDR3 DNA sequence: TGTGCCAGCAGCTCCCCCCCAGCGGGGCCTTACAATGAGCAGTTCTTC.

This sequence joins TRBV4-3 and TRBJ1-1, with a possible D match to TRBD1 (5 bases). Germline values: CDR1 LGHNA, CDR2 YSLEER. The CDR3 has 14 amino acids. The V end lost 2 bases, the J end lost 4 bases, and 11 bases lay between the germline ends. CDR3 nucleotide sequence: TGCGCCAGCAGCCAATATAGGGGTGGCACTGAAGCTTTCTTT. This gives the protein CASSQYRGGTEAFF.

The CDR3 nucleotides read TGCGCCAGCAGCTCTAAAACAGGGGCGGCGGTGACCCAGTACTTC. This sequence encodes CASSSKTGAAVTQYF. The chain uses TRBV5-1 and TRBJ2-5; 7 positions match TRBD1. From germline, CDR1 is SGHRS and CDR2 YFSETQ. The CDR3 spans 15 residues. Trimming removed 3 bases from V and 7 bases from J; junction bases left unmatched: 12.

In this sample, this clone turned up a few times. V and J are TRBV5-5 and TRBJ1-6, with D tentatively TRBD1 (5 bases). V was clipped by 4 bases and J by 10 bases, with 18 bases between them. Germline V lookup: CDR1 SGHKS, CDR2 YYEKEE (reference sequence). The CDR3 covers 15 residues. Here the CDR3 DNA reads TGTGCCAGCAGCGATCAACCCCGCGGGACGTCACCCCTCCACTTT. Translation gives CASSDQPRGTSPLHF. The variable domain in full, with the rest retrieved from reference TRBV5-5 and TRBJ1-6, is DAGVTQSPTHLIKTRGQQVTLRCSPISGHKSVSWYQQVLGQGPQFIFQYYEKEERGRGNFPDRFSARQFPNYSSELNVNALLLGDSALYLCASSDQPRGTSPLHFGNGTRLTVT.

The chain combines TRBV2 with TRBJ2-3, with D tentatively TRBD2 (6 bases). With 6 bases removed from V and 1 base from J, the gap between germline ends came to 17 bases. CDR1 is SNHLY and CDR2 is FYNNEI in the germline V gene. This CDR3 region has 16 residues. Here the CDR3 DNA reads TGTGCCAGCAGGAGAAGATCACTAGCCGGCACAGATACGCAGTATTTT. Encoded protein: CASRRRSLAGTDTQYF.

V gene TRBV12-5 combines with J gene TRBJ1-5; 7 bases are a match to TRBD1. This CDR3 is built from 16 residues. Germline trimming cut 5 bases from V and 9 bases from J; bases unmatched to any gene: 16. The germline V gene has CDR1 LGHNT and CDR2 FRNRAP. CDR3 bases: TGTGCTAGTGGTGCGCCGAACGGGACAGTCCTTCGGCCCCAGCATTTT. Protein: CASGAPNGTVLRPQHF.